These 24 T cell receptor beta chains originate from one sample sequenced in a study of vaccination and CD4 T cells after COVID-19. Their target antigens are unknown. The study sequenced cultured CD4+ T cell DNA using the Oncomine TCR Beta short-read assay. TCRdb re-derived calls from the PCR reads in MiXCR, one entry per CDR3 protein. The sample holds over 10,000 distinct CDR3 sequences, 55% to 70% seen once. Treatment given: roughly 11-day PBMC culture with coronavirus spike peptide pools or control peptides (ViraFEST assay). Sequencing input: CD4+ T cells from blood, cultured in vitro. Receptors were obtained from a human donor who had recovered from COVID-19.

This clonotype has more than one count but fewer than ten. The V and J genes are TRBV7-2 and TRBJ1-2; 7 positions agree with TRBD1. The germline CDR1 and CDR2 sequences are SGHTA and FQGNSA. With 2 bases clipped from V and 6 bases from J, the junction kept 12 bases outside the gene matches. The CDR3 is 16 amino acids. The CDR3: CASSLTFLPQGDGYTF. The CDR3 DNA reads TGTGCCAGCAGCTTAACCTTCCTCCCCCAGGGGGATGGCTACACCTTC.

This chain connects TRBV19 to TRBJ1-1; D gene unclear. CDR3 length: 14 residues. The germline CDR1 and CDR2 sequences are LNHDA and SQIVND (reference sequence). Trimming took 7 bases from V and 2 from J, leaving 14 bases between them. CDR3 residues: CASKVAEGNTEAFF. CDR3 DNA sequence: TGTGCCAGTAAGGTGGCGGAGGGTAACACTGAAGCTTTCTTT. Full variable domain (missing parts from reference TRBV19 and TRBJ1-1): DGGITQSPKYLFRKEGQNVTLSCEQNLNHDAMYWYRQDPGQGLRLIYYSQIVNDFQKGDIAEGYSVSREKKESFPLTVTSAQKNPTAFYLCASKVAEGNTEAFFGQGTRLTVV.

The V gene is TRBV19, the J gene TRBJ1-5, with 9 bases matching TRBD1. The V segment lost 6 bases and the J segment 5 bases; nucleotides outside the gene matches: 8. Germline V CDR1 and CDR2: LNHDA, SQIVND (reference sequence). CDR3 length equals 15 residues. In DNA, the CDR3 is TGTGCCAGTAGGGTGCCGGGACAGGGCTATCAGCCCCAGCATTTT. As protein: CASRVPGQGYQPQHF.

This clonotype was picked up a small number of times. The J gene is TRBJ1-6, the V gene TRBV7-8, with 8 bases aligning to TRBD1. V dropped 1 base and J dropped 7; count of bases not matched to a gene: 3. This CDR3 has 15 amino acids. Germline CDR1 SGHVS, CDR2 FQNEAQ. In nucleotides, the CDR3 is TGTGCCAGCAGCTTAGGTCAGGGGGCGAATTCACCCCTCCACTTT. Protein: CASSLGQGANSPLHF.

The V call is TRBV14, the J call TRBJ2-5; D unresolved. V shed 5 bases and J shed 5 bases, with 12 bases lying between them. CDR3 length: 13 amino acids. Germline-derived CDR1 and CDR2 are SGHDN and FVKESK. The DNA of the CDR3 is TGTGCCAGCAGCTCAGAAGGAGAGGAGACCCAGTACTTC. Its protein product is CASSSEGEETQYF.

This chain links TRBV2 with TRBJ1-5, with 9 bases matching TRBD1. The junction had 7 bases not matched to a gene; V was cut back by 6 bases and J by 7 bases. Germline CDR1 and CDR2: SNHLY and FYNNEI. The CDR3 extends over 14 amino acids. DNA of the CDR3: TGTGCCAGCAGGAGGACAGGGGCCGGACAGCCCCAGCATTTT. Translated, it gives CASRRTGAGQPQHF.

In its sample, this clonotype ranks as medium-sized. The chain carries TRBV23-1 and TRBJ2-7; 8 nucleotides match TRBD2. TRBV23-1 falls under the ORF class, with uncertain function. This CDR3 has 18 amino acids. Trimming removed 5 bases from V and 0 bases from J; junction bases left unmatched: 15. CDR3 bases: TGCGCCAGCAGTGTAATCAGAAACGGGACTAGGGACTCCTACGAGCAGTACTTC. Amino acids: CASSVIRNGTRDSYEQYF.

The chain couples TRBV6-1 to TRBJ1-1; a weak D match, TRBD1 (6 bases). The CDR3 runs to 14 residues. The germline CDR1 and CDR2 sequences are MNHNS and SASEGT. V lost 6 bases to trimming and J lost 2 bases, with 13 bases between them. The CDR3 nucleotides are TGTGCCAGCAGGGGGACAAACCAAAACACTGAAGCTTTCTTT. This gives the protein CASRGTNQNTEAFF.

The CDR3 protein is CASTWTSGNTGELFF. Here the CDR3 DNA reads TGTGCCAGCACCTGGACTAGCGGGAACACCGGGGAGCTGTTTTTT. This chain uses TRBV6-1 with TRBJ2-2; TRBD2 aligns across 10 bases. J gave up 1 base and V 7 bases, and 3 bases lay outside the gene matches. Germline V gene data show CDR1 as MNHNS and CDR2 as SASEGT. The CDR3 sequence is 15 residues long.

The chain uses TRBV7-2 and TRBJ2-5; tentative D call: TRBD1 (6 bases). This CDR3 spans 14 amino acids. Trimming removed 5 bases at V and 5 bases at J, with 15 bases between. The V gene's germline CDR1 is SGHTA and CDR2 FQGNSA. CDR3: CASSPFRGGETQYF. The CDR3 DNA reads TGTGCCAGCAGCCCTTTCAGGGGCGGGGAGACCCAGTACTTC.

This clonotype was recorded once. V is TRBV7-9 and J is TRBJ1-2; D remains ambiguous. Germline lookup yields CDR1 SEHNR and CDR2 FQNEAQ (reference sequence). V was cut by 1 base and J by 2 bases, with 2 bases left in between. The CDR3 extends over 12 amino acids. CDR3 residues: CASSLGNYGYTF. The DNA of the CDR3 is TGTGCCAGCAGCTTAGGCAACTATGGCTACACCTTC.

This clonotype has a handful of counts. The chain recombines TRBV27 with TRBJ2-5; tentative D call: TRBD1 (6 bases). There are 15 residues in the CDR3. The germline V gene encodes CDR1 MNHEY and CDR2 SMNVEV (reference sequence). V was pared by 5 bases and J by 5 bases, with 18 bases between. This CDR3 is CASSPTGFRGETQYF. In nucleotides, the CDR3 is TGTGCCAGCAGTCCCACAGGGTTCCGCGGGGAGACCCAGTACTTC.

V and J are TRBV6-5 and TRBJ2-7; 7 nucleotides match TRBD2. V lost 3 bases and J lost 0; bases outside the gene matches: 8. This CDR3 region has 16 residues. Germline V gene data show CDR1 as MNHEY and CDR2 as SVGAGI. The CDR3 region has the DNA TGTGCCAGCAGTTATGGGGGAGGGCCGATCTCCTACGAGCAGTACTTC. It is translated as CASSYGGGPISYEQYF.

The chain employs TRBV6-2 or TRBV6-3 and TRBJ2-1; 8 positions match TRBD1. The trim removed 9 bases at V and 3 bases at J, leaving 7 bases unmatched. This CDR3 has 14 amino acids. CDR1 and CDR2 (germline): MNHEY, SVGEGT. CDR3 coding DNA: TGTGCCAGTACCGACAGGGGCGGCTACAATGAGCAGTTCTTC. Amino acids: CASTDRGGYNEQFF.

As DNA, the CDR3 is TGTGCCAGCAGCCAAGATCTCTCCGGGGAGCTGTTTTTT. Its translation: CASSQDLSGELFF. V is TRBV4-2 and J is TRBJ2-2; D is uncertain. The germline CDR1 and CDR2 sequences are LGHNA and YNFKEQ. The CDR3 is 13 amino acids. V was cut by 0 bases and J by 6 bases, with 5 bases left in between.

The CDR3 sequence is CASSLVDTSQETQYF. The CDR3 coding sequence is TGTGCCAGCAGCTTAGTGGACACGTCCCAAGAGACCCAGTACTTC. This rearrangement joins TRBV7-6 to TRBJ2-5; maybe TRBD1 (5 bases). CDR1 and CDR2 (germline): SGHVS, FNYEAQ. Trimming stripped 1 base from V and 1 base from J, with 10 bases between. The length of the CDR3 is 15 residues.

The chain links TRBV12-3 or TRBV12-4 to TRBJ1-3, with TRBD1 matching 7 bases. The V gene end was trimmed by 1 base and the J gene end by 2 bases; junction bases not matched to a gene: 8. This CDR3 has 17 residues. This CDR3 is CASSLGPGGNTGNTIYF. DNA of the CDR3: TGTGCCAGCAGTTTAGGGCCAGGGGGAAACACTGGAAACACCATATATTTT.

This clonotype was observed a few times. This sequence joins TRBV25-1 and TRBJ1-1; no clear D. With 7 bases removed from V and 1 base from J, the gap between germline ends came to 4 bases. The CDR3 has 11 residues. CDR1 is MGHDK, CDR2 SYGVNS, per germline. For the CDR3, the DNA is TGTGCCAGCACGGCGAACACTGAAGCTTTCTTT. Protein product: CASTANTEAFF.

The chain employs TRBV27 and TRBJ1-6, with D unresolved. V was trimmed by 1 base and J by 7 bases, leaving 5 bases between them. From germline, CDR1 is MNHEY and CDR2 SMNVEV (reference sequence). The CDR3 sequence is 13 residues long. The CDR3 coding sequence is TGTGCCAGCAGTTTATTTAGGAATTCACCCCTCCACTTT. It specifies CASSLFRNSPLHF.

This clonotype was seen only once. This chain uses TRBV28 with TRBJ2-7; D perhaps matches TRBD2 (5 bases). V was pared by 6 bases and J by 5 bases, with 20 bases between. Germline-derived CDR1 and CDR2 are MDHEN and SYDVKM. The CDR3 contains 15 residues. The CDR3: CASSHGMGNIDEQYF. For the CDR3, the DNA is TGTGCCAGCAGCCACGGGATGGGCAATATCGACGAGCAGTACTTC.

V is TRBV28 and J is TRBJ2-7; weak D call: TRBD1 (6 bases). Germline V gene sequence: CDR1 MDHEN, CDR2 SYDVKM. Between the trimmed V and J ends, which lost 3 bases and 4 bases, there was a span of 10 bases. The CDR3 loop spans 13 amino acids. For the CDR3, the DNA is TGTGCCAGCAGTTTTGGGACAAGGTACGAGCAGTACTTC. Translated: CASSFGTRYEQYF.

The rearrangement joins TRBV27 to TRBJ2-4; D remains unclear. The CDR3 has 13 residues. Deletions cut 3 bases from V and 0 bases from J, with 3 bases between. Per germline, CDR1 MNHEY and CDR2 SMNVEV (reference sequence). CDR3 sequence: CASSLTAKNIQYF. CDR3 DNA sequence: TGTGCCAGCAGTTTGACAGCCAAAAACATTCAGTACTTC.

The CDR3 bases are TGTGCCAGCAGTTTTGGCCCCAGCGGGGCAACGCAGTATTTT. It encodes CASSFGPSGATQYF. This chain connects TRBV28 to TRBJ2-3; 7 nucleotides agree with TRBD2. Germline loops: CDR1 MDHEN, CDR2 SYDVKM. The CDR3 runs to 14 residues. The J segment lost 9 bases and the V segment lost 3 bases, leaving 9 bases of the junction unmatched.

This clonotype has a handful of counts. This chain uses TRBV15 with TRBJ2-5; D remains ambiguous. Germline assignment: CDR1 LNHNV and CDR2 YYDKDF (reference sequence). Trimming stripped 3 bases from V and 2 bases from J, with 7 bases between. The CDR3 runs 13 residues. The CDR3 DNA reads as TGTGCCACCAGCAGGGCGGCTCAAGAGACCCAGTACTTC. Amino acid sequence: CATSRAAQETQYF.